This T cell receptor beta chain was captured by sequencing in a study of response to subunit inactivated influenza vaccine. TCRdb recomputed calls from the RT-PCR reads with MiXCR, one row per CDR3 protein. The table lists some 850,000 distinct CDR3 sequences, approximately 17% of them singletons. This clonotype was picked up a small number of times. What it binds is not known. Study conclusions and caveats: The authors suggested that few new T cells are recruited per seasonal influenza vaccination.

With V trimmed by 4 bases and J by 5 bases, 10 bases remained unmatched. The germline gives CDR1 SGHNT, CDR2 YENEEA. The CDR3 extends over 16 amino acids. The chain links TRBV11-3 to TRBJ2-5; 10 nucleotides agree with TRBD2. The sample here was PBMCs from blood, taken roughly 5 days after vaccination. The receptor comes from a man in his fifties or sixties who received an inactivated influenza vaccine. The CDR3 loop is CASSSNSGGALETQYF. The CDR3 DNA reads as TGTGCCAGCAGCTCCAACAGCGGGGGGGCTTTGGAGACCCAGTACTTC.